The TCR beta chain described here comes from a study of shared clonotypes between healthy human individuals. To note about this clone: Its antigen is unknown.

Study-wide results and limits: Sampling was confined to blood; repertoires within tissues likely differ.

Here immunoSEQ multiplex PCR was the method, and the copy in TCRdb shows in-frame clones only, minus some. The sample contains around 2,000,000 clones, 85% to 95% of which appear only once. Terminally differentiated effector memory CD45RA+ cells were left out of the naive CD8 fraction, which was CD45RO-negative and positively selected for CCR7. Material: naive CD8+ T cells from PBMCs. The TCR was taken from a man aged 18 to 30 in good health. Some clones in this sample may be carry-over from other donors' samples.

CDR3 residues: CASSLEGGPYEQYF. In DNA form, the CDR3 reads TGTGCCAGCAGCTTGGAAGGCGGCCCCTACGAGCAGTACTTC. The chain combines TRBV9 with TRBJ2-7; D ambiguous. Trimming left V 4 bases short and J 2 bases short, with 13 bases between. CDR1 and CDR2 (germline): SGDLS, YYNGEE. The length of the CDR3 is 14 residues.